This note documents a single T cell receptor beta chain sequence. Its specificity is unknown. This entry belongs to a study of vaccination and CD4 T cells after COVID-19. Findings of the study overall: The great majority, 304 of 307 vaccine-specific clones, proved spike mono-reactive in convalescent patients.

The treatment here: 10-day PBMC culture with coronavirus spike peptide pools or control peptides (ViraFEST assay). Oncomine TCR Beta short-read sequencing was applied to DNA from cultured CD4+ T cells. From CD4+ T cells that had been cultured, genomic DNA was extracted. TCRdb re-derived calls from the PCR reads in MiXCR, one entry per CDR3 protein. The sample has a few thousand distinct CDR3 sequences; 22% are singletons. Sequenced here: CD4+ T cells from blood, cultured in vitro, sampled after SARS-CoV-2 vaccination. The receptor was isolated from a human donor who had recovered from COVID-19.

The CDR3 protein is CASSHPALGAGGNTDTQYF. Written as DNA, the CDR3 is TGCGCCAGCAGCCACCCCGCGCTCGGGGCGGGGGGGAACACAGATACGCAGTATTTT. This chain links TRBV4-1 with TRBJ2-3; TRBD2 aligns across 9 bases. The CDR3 runs 19 residues. J lost 2 bases, V lost 3 bases, and 15 bases had no gene match. Germline assignment: CDR1 MGHRA and CDR2 YSYEKL.